The 17 T cell receptor beta chains below come from one sample, sequenced in a study of T-cell reconstitution after alpha-beta-depleted transplantation in children (dated by TCRdb to 2016 to 2017). Study-wide findings and limitations: Hyperexpanded clone frequencies declined over subsequent months; after one year, T-cell counts and TCRbeta diversity were mostly attributed to newly produced T cells.

No antigen has been identified for these receptors. The treatment or condition tag for this specimen amounts to: allogeneic hematopoietic cell transplantation with graft depleted of TCRalphabeta T cells and CD19 B cells. Library prep was done by PCR. Sequencing took place on an Illumina HiSeq 2500. Molecular barcoding was employed in the preparation of TCR libraries, with unique molecular identifiers being used to normalize TCRbeta repertoire quantification. Using fastp at Q25 and MiXCR, TCRdb reprocessed the public reads and kept productive beta chains. Rows are combined by CDR3 protein, so each entry shows the most common genes and DNA. The sample table records 250,000 to 300,000 distinct CDR3 sequences; roughly 8.2% of these occur just once. The top ten clonotypes cover approximately 9.1% of the sample. Sequencing was performed on peripheral blood, taken 360 days after TCRalphabeta/CD19-depleted stem cell transplant. The receptors were gathered from a female patient aged 2-9 years who had a stem cell transplant for Fanconi anemia, so the T cells may come from the graft donor.

The chain is built from TRBV28 and TRBJ2-2; TRBD1 agrees at 10 bases. V trimming: 9 bases; J trimming: 4 bases; junction bases outside the gene matches: 8. Germline lookup yields CDR1 MDHEN and CDR2 SYDVKM. This CDR3 comprises 15 residues. CDR3 sequence: CARTPGQGCTGELFF. The CDR3 DNA reads as TGTGCCAGGACTCCGGGACAGGGGTGCACCGGGGAGCTGTTTTTT.

Remarks on this clonotype: Mismatch with germline at one junction end may stem from a read error. The chain combines TRBV6-1 with TRBJ1-5; TRBD1 matches at 8 bases. Per the germline V gene, CDR1 is MNHNS and CDR2 is SASEGT. CDR3 size: 13 residues. The CDR3 sequence is CAGGQGENQPQLF. The CDR3 nucleotides read TGTGCCGGAGGACAGGGAGAAAATCAGCCCCAGCTTTTT.

CDR3 sequence (DNA): TGTGCCATCGGGACAAACTCTGGAAACACCATATATTTT. Translation: CAIGTNSGNTIYF. The chain is built from TRBV2 and TRBJ1-3, with D tentatively TRBD1 (6 bases). The CDR3 contains 13 residues. Germline lookup yields CDR1 SNHLY and CDR2 FYNNEI. V was shortened by 10 bases and J by 0 bases, with 10 bases between the two germline ends. Based on the CDR3 plus reference TRBV2 and TRBJ1-3, the full variable domain is EPEVTQTPSHQVTQMGQEVILRCVPISNHLYFYWYRQILGQKVEFLVSFYNNEISEKSEIFDDQFSVERPDGSNFTLKIRSTKLEDSAMYFCAIGTNSGNTIYFGEGSWLTVV.

This clonotype was seen many times. The chain carries TRBV28 and TRBJ2-7, with a possible D match to TRBD1 (6 bases). The CDR3 runs to 13 residues. The germline V and J ends were trimmed by 4 bases and 2 bases, with 9 bases remaining between them. CDR1 and CDR2 (germline): MDHEN, SYDVKM. CDR3 in DNA: TGTGCCAGCAGTTCACAGGGACCCTACGAGCAGTACTTC. Its translation: CASSSQGPYEQYF. The full variable domain, with the rest looked up from reference TRBV28 and TRBJ2-7, is DVKVTQSSRYLVKRTGEKVFLECVQDMDHENMFWYRQDPGLGLRLIYFSYDVKMKEKGDIPEGYSVSREKKERFSLILESASTNQTSMYLCASSSQGPYEQYFGPGTRLTVT.

Only a few counts were recorded for this clonotype. This sequence joins TRBV7-2 and TRBJ1-1; possible D gene TRBD1, 6 bases. Germline CDR1 and CDR2: SGHTA and FQGNSA. V lost 5 bases and J 5 bases, leaving 21 bases between the germline ends. The CDR3 is made up of 16 amino acids. CDR3 sequence reads: CASSPDRRGFGTEAFF. In nucleotides, the CDR3 is TGTGCCAGCAGCCCCGACAGGCGGGGGTTTGGGACTGAAGCTTTCTTT.

The chain combines TRBV30 with TRBJ1-2; 7 nucleotides match TRBD1. This CDR3 is 16 amino acids long. The J segment lost 2 bases and the V segment lost 5 bases, leaving 14 bases of the junction unmatched. Germline values: CDR1 GTSNPN, CDR2 SVGIG (reference sequence). CDR3 protein: CAWLGQTHPGNYGYTF. For the CDR3, the DNA is TGTGCCTGGCTGGGACAGACGCATCCCGGGAACTATGGCTACACCTTC.

The CDR3 sequence: CASQIAAGYTF. As DNA, the CDR3 is TGTGCCAGCCAAATTGCCGCTGGCTACACCTTC. J is TRBJ1-2 and V is TRBV6-1, with D unresolved. The CDR3 has 11 amino acids. The V gene's germline CDR1 is MNHNS and CDR2 SASEGT. V was clipped by 8 bases and J by 7 bases, with 11 bases between them.

This clonotype was counted between two and nine times. The genes are TRBV2 and TRBJ2-5; 7 nucleotides line up with TRBD2. The germline V gene has CDR1 SNHLY and CDR2 FYNNEI. The CDR3 sequence is 12 residues long. V lost 3 bases and J lost 5; bases outside the gene matches: 0. The CDR3 loop reads CASSEGGETQYF. The CDR3 bases are TGTGCCAGCAGTGAGGGAGGGGAGACCCAGTACTTC.

This clonotype was recorded once. CDR3 bases: TGTGCCAGCAGCTTGGCAAAGGGCACAGATACGCAGTATTTT. Amino acids: CASSLAKGTDTQYF. The chain has TRBV5-4 and TRBJ2-3; no definite D call. CDR3 length: 14 residues. Germline CDR1 and CDR2: SGHNT and YYREEE (reference sequence). V lost 0 bases to trimming and J lost 1 base, with 6 bases between them.

This clonotype showed up just a few times. The gene calls are TRBV19 and TRBJ2-5, with D hard to call. Trimming cost V 2 bases and J 2 bases, with 6 bases left between them. CDR3 length equals 13 residues. Per germline, CDR1 LNHDA and CDR2 SQIVND (reference sequence). The CDR3 is CASSIKEQETQYF. CDR3 sequence (DNA): TGTGCCAGTAGTATAAAGGAACAAGAGACCCAGTACTTC.

In its sample, this clonotype was seen once. Likely a read error: the CDR3 ends without its conserved phenylalanine or tryptophan. The CDR3, as DNA: TGTGCCAGCAGCCCGGGACAGGGGAACACTGAAGCTTTCTGT. This sequence encodes CASSPGQGNTEAFC. V gene TRBV5-5 combines with J gene TRBJ1-1; TRBD1 matches 9 bases. With V trimmed by 4 bases and J by 1 base, 2 bases remained unmatched. Germline V CDR1 and CDR2: SGHKS, YYEKEE (reference sequence). The CDR3 loop spans 14 amino acids.

In its sample, this clonotype was seen many times. The gene calls are TRBV20-1 and TRBJ2-3, with D maybe TRBD2 (6 bases). The V end lost 7 bases, the J end lost 4 bases, and 15 bases lay between the germline ends. Germline assignment: CDR1 DFQATT and CDR2 SNEGSKA (reference sequence). The CDR3 has 13 amino acids. The chain's CDR3 is CSVEERASDTQYF. The CDR3 DNA reads as TGCAGTGTTGAGGAGCGGGCCTCAGATACGCAGTATTTT.

The sample holds a few counts of this clonotype. The chain combines TRBV4-2 with TRBJ2-3, with 9 positions matching TRBD2. V lost 1 base to trimming and J lost 5 bases; unmatched junction nucleotides: 19. Germline CDR1 LGHNA, CDR2 YNFKEQ. The CDR3 has 20 residues. The CDR3 reads CASSQVSPGGAGGLVDTQYF. CDR3 sequence (DNA): TGTGCCAGCAGCCAAGTATCCCCCGGGGGTGCGGGGGGGCTGGTAGATACGCAGTATTTT.

This clonotype appeared many times. The CDR3 DNA reads as TGTGCCAGCAGTCCACCCAGGAGGTTAGGTACGCAGTATTTT. It is translated as CASSPPRRLGTQYF. The chain joins TRBV12-3 or TRBV12-4 to TRBJ2-3; tentatively, D is TRBD2 (5 bases). This CDR3 comprises 14 residues. Trimming shortened V by 5 bases and J by 8 bases, and 17 bases separated the two germline ends.

This clonotype came up many times. The chain carries TRBV10-3 and TRBJ2-7; TRBD1 agrees at 8 bases. There are 16 residues in the CDR3. Trimming took 6 bases from V and 0 from J; bases not matched to a gene: 10. In germline, CDR1 is ENHRY, CDR2 SYGVKD. CDR3: CAISSGQVSRSYEQYF. As DNA, the CDR3 is TGTGCCATCAGCTCGGGACAGGTCTCTCGCTCCTACGAGCAGTACTTC.

This clonotype came up many times. This sequence joins TRBV29-1 and TRBJ2-2; possible D gene TRBD2, 6 bases. Germline V gene lookup returns CDR1 SQVTM and CDR2 ANQGSEA. The CDR3 sequence is 13 residues long. V lost 4 bases and J 4 bases, leaving 10 bases between the germline ends. The CDR3 DNA reads as TGCAGCGTTGGGAATAGCGGCACCGGGGAGCTGTTTTTT. Protein: CSVGNSGTGELFF.

This clonotype was counted at least ten times. The CDR3 spells CASSLQSRTSNEQFF. CDR3 DNA sequence: TGTGCCAGCAGTTTACAGTCTCGGACTTCCAATGAGCAGTTCTTC. The gene calls are TRBV12-3 or TRBV12-4 and TRBJ2-1; TRBD2 might be the D (5 bases). The CDR3 is made up of 15 amino acids. Between the trimmed V and J ends, which lost 2 bases and 6 bases, there was a span of 14 bases.